The source of this TCR beta chain is a study of cytomegalovirus exposure and HLA in healthy donors. Study-wide findings and caveats: In an earlier analysis, productive rearrangement rates for most beta V segments clustered near 87% or 30%.

PCR amplification relied on 60 Vbeta primers (plus 13 Jbeta primers). Sequenced by immunoSEQ multiplex PCR; TCRdb stores in-frame clones only, minus some. In the table there are roughly 100,000 clones, 75% to 85% of which are singletons. The V end was cut by 1 base, the J end by 5 bases, with 4 bases between. Looked up from germline, CDR1 is MGHRA and CDR2 is YSYEKL. The CDR3 consists of 12 residues. This clone has only a few counts. Antigen unknown. Sequencing was performed on PBMCs. The TCR comes from a man aged 25 to 40 in good health and CMV-seronegative. This chain links TRBV4-1 with TRBJ2-3; no reliable D call. The CDR3: CASSQGLDTQYF. The CDR3, as DNA: TGCGCCAGCAGCCAAGGTCTAGATACGCAGTATTTT.